This TCR beta chain is from a study of beta chain features in type 1 diabetes. Whole-study findings and limits: Researchers report that Type 1 diabetes patients had moderately but significantly shorter TCRB CDR3s across all four CD4+ subsets.

Expressed TCRB transcripts were sequenced because the entire RNA isolate underwent reverse transcription. Using immunoSEQ multiplex PCR, the repertoire was profiled, and TCRdb retains in-frame clones only, with some absent. The table lists 95,000 to 110,000 clones, roughly 28% of them singletons, with roughly 0.5% in the top ten. V lost 1 base and J lost 3, with 12 bases in between. Germline V gene lookup returns CDR1 LNHNV and CDR2 YYDKDF (reference sequence). CDR3 size: 15 residues. The sample holds a few counts of this clone. What it binds is unknown. The genes are TRBV15 and TRBJ1-1; the D gene is possibly TRBD1 (6 bases). The origin of this receptor is a woman under 30 with type 1 diabetes. The sample taken for sequencing was central memory CD4+ T cells from blood. The CDR3 is CATSRAGASDTEAFF. The DNA for the CDR3 is TGTGCCACCAGCAGAGCAGGGGCGTCGGACACTGAAGCTTTCTTT.